Listed below are T cell receptor beta chains from one sample, sequenced in a study of response to subunit inactivated influenza vaccine. TCRdb reprocessed the RT-PCR reads with MiXCR, giving one entry per CDR3 protein. Among around 760,000 distinct CDR3 sequences listed, approximately 15% were seen once. Material: PBMCs from blood, obtained about 14 days before vaccination. The receptors originated from a man aged 50 or older who received an inactivated influenza vaccine. The CDR3 runs from the conserved cysteine through the conserved F or W. A D gene is named only where the DNA matches it firmly. Size tells how often a clone was seen (once, few, many) or the class of an expanded clone, and some rows leave it out.

.	TRBV28	TRBJ1-1	few	CASSTRTQNTEAFF	TGTGCCAGCAGTACACGGACACAGAACACTGAAGCTTTCTTT
.	TRBV4-2	TRBJ2-5	.	CASRRVAGTQETQYF	TGTGCCAGCAGAAGGGTCGCGGGGACACAAGAGACCCAGTACTTC
.	TRBV5-5	TRBJ2-4	many	CASSSRDDNIQYF	TGTGCCAGCAGCTCCCGGGACGATAACATTCAGTACTTC
.	TRBV14	TRBJ2-1	.	CASSQVPGGEQFF	TGTGCCAGCAGCCAAGTCCCTGGAGGGGAACAGTTCTTC
TRBD1	TRBV12-3/TRBV12-4	TRBJ1-1	few	CASSYRQGSTEAFF	TGTGCCAGCAGTTACAGACAGGGGAGCACTGAAGCTTTCTTT
.	TRBV3-1	TRBJ2-5	few	CASSSSRTGLQETQYF	TGTGCCAGCAGCTCAAGCCGTACAGGGCTCCAAGAGACCCAGTACTTC
.	TRBV20-1	TRBJ2-7	.	CSARGSDRALYYEQYF	TGCAGTGCACGGGGAAGCGACCGGGCCCTTTACTACGAGCAGTACTTC
TRBD1	TRBV6-2/TRBV6-3	TRBJ2-1	once	CASSYSYGMGTDSYNEQFF	TGTGCCAGCAGTTACTCGTACGGGATGGGGACAGACTCCTACAATGAGCAGTTCTTC
.	TRBV5-1	TRBJ1-1	.	CASSYSGPQNTEAFF	TGCGCCAGCAGCTATTCCGGACCGCAGAACACTGAAGCTTTCTTT
TRBD2	TRBV20-1	TRBJ2-3	few	CSARVGSGSFAQYF	TGCAGTGCTAGAGTGGGTAGCGGGAGTTTTGCGCAGTATTTT
.	TRBV20-1	TRBJ2-1	few	CSARDGRGTFF	TGCAGTGCTAGAGATGGGAGGGGGACGTTCTTC
.	TRBV28	TRBJ2-7	.	CASSLEGIHYEQYF	TGTGCCAGCAGTTTGGAAGGGATTCACTACGAGCAGTACTTC
.	TRBV12-3/TRBV12-4	TRBJ2-2	few	CASSRPIAENTGELFF	TGTGCCAGCAGTCGTCCGATAGCGGAAAACACCGGGGAGCTGTTTTTT